These 15 T cell receptor beta chains were all obtained from the same sample, sequenced in a study of T-cell memory formation after mild COVID-19. TCRdb re-called the 5' RACE reads with MiXCR, one entry per CDR3 protein. The sample includes about 340,000 distinct CDR3 sequences, 13% to 15% of them seen just once. The specimen sequenced was PBMCs or a T cell subset sorted from them (not recorded which). These receptors were taken from a man aged 18 to 35 who had mild COVID-19 (a few samples of this study predate the infection). Cell type and time point are not known.

A few counts support this clonotype. V and J are TRBV15 and TRBJ2-7; D is unclear. The germline V and J ends were trimmed by 0 bases and 3 bases, with 6 bases remaining between them. The CDR3 spans 13 residues. CDR1 is LNHNV, CDR2 YYDKDF, per germline (reference sequence). The CDR3 spells CATSRDTVYEQYF. The CDR3 nucleotides read TGTGCCACCAGCAGAGATACAGTCTACGAGCAGTACTTC. Based on the CDR3 plus reference TRBV15 and TRBJ2-7, the full variable domain is DAMVIQNPRYQVTQFGKPVTLSCSQTLNHNVMYWYQQKSSQAPKLLFHYYDKDFNNEADTPDNFQSRRPNTSFCFLDIRSPGLGDTAMYLCATSRDTVYEQYFGPGTRLTVT.

This clonotype turned up a few times. V is TRBV20-1 and J is TRBJ2-7; 8 nucleotides line up with TRBD1. J was trimmed by 0 bases and V by 5 bases; bases with no gene match: 6. Germline values: CDR1 DFQATT, CDR2 SNEGSKA (reference sequence). This CDR3 comprises 14 residues. CDR3 residues: CSAYRGSSSYEQYF. Here the CDR3 DNA reads TGCAGTGCTTACAGGGGGTCTAGCTCCTACGAGCAGTACTTC.

The CDR3 reads CASIPLGASGSYEQYF. The CDR3 bases are TGTGCCAGCATCCCCCTAGGGGCTAGCGGGAGCTACGAGCAGTACTTC. The rearrangement uses TRBV7-9 and TRBJ2-7, with TRBD2 matching 10 bases. This CDR3 is built from 16 residues. Germline CDR1 SEHNR, CDR2 FQNEAQ (reference sequence). With V trimmed by 7 bases and J by 3 bases, 12 bases remained unmatched.

V gene TRBV11-2 combines with J gene TRBJ2-1, with D uncertain. The CDR3 runs to 12 residues. Germline CDR1 SGHAT, CDR2 FQNNGV. Trimming removed 8 bases from V and 0 bases from J, with 5 bases in between. CDR3 amino acids: CASRNSYNEQFF. In DNA, the CDR3 is TGTGCCAGCCGAAACTCCTACAATGAGCAGTTCTTC. The full variable domain, completed using reference TRBV11-2 and TRBJ2-1, is EAGVAQSPRYKIIEKRQSVAFWCNPISGHATLYWYQQILGQGPKLLIQFQNNGVVDDSQLPKDRFSAERLKGVDSTLKIQPAKLEDSAVYLCASRNSYNEQFFGPGTRLTVL.

This clonotype appeared a few times. This chain joins TRBV20-1 and TRBJ1-6; D gene ambiguous. Trimming cost V 0 bases and J 7 bases, with 10 bases left between them. This CDR3 has 14 amino acids. Germline loops: CDR1 DFQATT, CDR2 SNEGSKA (reference sequence). CDR3 in amino acids: CSARDPRGNSPLHF. In DNA form, the CDR3 reads TGCAGTGCTAGAGATCCCCGAGGGAATTCACCCCTCCACTTT.

This clonotype was recorded a few times. V and J are TRBV6-2 or TRBV6-3 and TRBJ2-7; 8 bases fit TRBD1. Germline V gene data show CDR1 as MNHEY and CDR2 as SVGEGT. Trimming cost V 2 bases and J 5 bases; bases outside gene matches: 8. This CDR3 is 15 amino acids long. This chain's CDR3 is CASSYAPGQDHEQYV. The CDR3 DNA reads TGTGCCAGCAGTTACGCCCCGGGACAGGACCACGAGCAGTACGTC.

The chain links TRBV20-1 to TRBJ1-2; 8 nucleotides agree with TRBD1. Looked up from germline, CDR1 is DFQATT and CDR2 is SNEGSKA (reference sequence). V was pared by 3 bases and J by 6 bases, with 3 bases of the junction left unmatched. CDR3 length: 12 residues. CDR3 coding DNA: TGCAGTGCTAGGGGACAGGCGGATGGCTACACCTTC. Translated: CSARGQADGYTF.

In this sample, this clonotype turned up a few times. The rearrangement uses TRBV19 and TRBJ2-3; D is perhaps TRBD2 (7 bases). V lost 3 bases and J lost 4, with 17 bases in between. Looked up from germline, CDR1 is LNHDA and CDR2 is SQIVND (reference sequence). The CDR3 contains 16 residues. The CDR3 here is CASSISPGGGADTQYF. CDR3 in DNA: TGTGCCAGTAGTATTTCCCCCGGCGGGGGCGCAGATACGCAGTATTTT.

The chain links TRBV6-5 to TRBJ2-7; perhaps D is TRBD1 or TRBD2 (6 bases each). Looked up from germline, CDR1 is MNHEY and CDR2 is SVGAGI. V lost 0 bases and J 0 bases, leaving 12 bases between the germline ends. The CDR3 sequence is 16 residues long. CDR3 region: CASSYSTGAGSYEQYF. CDR3 bases: TGTGCCAGCAGTTACTCGACAGGAGCGGGCTCCTACGAGCAGTACTTC.

This clonotype came up a few times. The J gene is TRBJ2-1, the V gene TRBV10-2; D uncertain. There are 12 residues in the CDR3. Trimming removed 11 bases at V and 8 bases at J, with 16 bases between. Germline lookup yields CDR1 WSHSY and CDR2 SAAADI. The CDR3 DNA reads TGCGCCGTACTGGGTCGGGCCGATGAGCAGTTCTTC. It is translated as CAVLGRADEQFF.

This clonotype was seen a handful of times. The chain carries TRBV9 and TRBJ1-1; D may be TRBD1 (5 bases). Germline CDR1 is SGDLS and CDR2 is YYNGEE. Trimming took off 3 bases at V and 1 base at J, with 16 bases between the two ends. CDR3 length equals 16 residues. CDR3 in DNA: TGTGCCAGCAGCGGAGCCGTCCCGGGACCGAACACTGAAGCTTTCTTT. This gives the protein CASSGAVPGPNTEAFF.

Here the CDR3 DNA reads TGTGCCATCAGCGACCAAGGGACAGGGGGCGGCTACACCTTC. Encoded protein: CAISDQGTGGGYTF. The chain recombines TRBV10-3 with TRBJ1-2, with 12 bases lining up with TRBD1. CDR3 length: 14 amino acids. Germline CDR1 ENHRY, CDR2 SYGVKD. Losses at the gene ends were 6 bases for V and 8 bases for J; bases not matched to a gene: 7.

Here the CDR3 reads CASSFRVETEYGYTF. CDR3 coding DNA: TGTGCCAGCAGCTTCAGGGTCGAGACCGAGTATGGCTACACCTTC. The rearrangement joins TRBV5-5 to TRBJ1-2; D might be TRBD1 (5 bases). The CDR3 has 15 amino acids. The germline CDR1 and CDR2 sequences are SGHKS and YYEKEE (reference sequence). V was pared by 2 bases and J by 5 bases, with 16 bases between. Full variable domain (remainder filled in from reference TRBV5-5 and TRBJ1-2): DAGVTQSPTHLIKTRGQQVTLRCSPISGHKSVSWYQQVLGQGPQFIFQYYEKEERGRGNFPDRFSARQFPNYSSELNVNALLLGDSALYLCASSFRVETEYGYTFGSGTRLTVV.

This clonotype has at least ten counts. The chain combines TRBV24-1 with TRBJ1-5; no clear D. This CDR3 has 16 residues. With 0 bases removed from V and 4 bases from J, the gap between germline ends came to 12 bases. Germline V gene data show CDR1 as KGHDR and CDR2 as SFDVKD. CDR3 bases: TGTGCCACCAGTGATTTGAAGGGTCGACGGAATCAGCCCCAGCATTTT. Translation gives CATSDLKGRRNQPQHF.

The rearrangement links TRBV6-6 to TRBJ1-2; 7 bases align to TRBD1. Germline CDR1 reads MNHNY; CDR2 reads SVGAGI (reference sequence). The junction had 2 bases not matched to a gene; V was cut back by 0 bases and J by 1 base. This CDR3 is built from 15 residues. The CDR3 DNA follows: TGTGCCAGCAGTTACTCGAACAGGGGTAACTATGGCTACACCTTC. This gives the protein CASSYSNRGNYGYTF.